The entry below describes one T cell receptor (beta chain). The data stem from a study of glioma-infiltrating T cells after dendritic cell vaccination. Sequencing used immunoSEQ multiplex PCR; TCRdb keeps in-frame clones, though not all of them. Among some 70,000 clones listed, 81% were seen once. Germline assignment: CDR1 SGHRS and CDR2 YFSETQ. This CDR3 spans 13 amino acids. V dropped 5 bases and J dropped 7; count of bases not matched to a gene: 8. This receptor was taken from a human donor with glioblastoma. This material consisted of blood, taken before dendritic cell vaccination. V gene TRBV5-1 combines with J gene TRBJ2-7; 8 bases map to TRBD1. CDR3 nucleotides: TGCGCCAGCAGTTCGACAGGGGTTGGAGAGCAGTACTTC. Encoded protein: CASSSTGVGEQYF.